These 12 T cell receptor beta chains came from one sample sequenced in a study of T cells in Graves' hyperthyroidism and ophthalmopathy. Amplification of TCR beta CDR3 regions used RNA as the template. Using the HTBI primer set, a first-round RT-PCR was run on the TCR CDR3. From the multiplex PCR reads, TCRdb called clonotypes with MiXCR, one entry per CDR3 protein. The table shows about 700,000 distinct CDR3 sequences, with just under 45% occurring only once. Input material: peripheral blood or thyroid tissue (not recorded which). The receptors originated from an adult man with Graves' disease, either hyperthyroidism or ophthalmopathy (not recorded which).

This clonotype turned up a few times. CDR3 residues: CASSVGTSGTYEQYF. CDR3 coding DNA: TGTGCCAGCAGCGTCGGGACTAGCGGGACCTACGAGCAGTACTTC. The chain uses TRBV7-9 and TRBJ2-7; 13 bases align to TRBD2. From germline, CDR1 is SEHNR and CDR2 FQNEAQ (reference sequence). With V trimmed by 5 bases and J by 2 bases, 3 bases remained unmatched. The CDR3 spans 15 residues.

This clonotype occurred a few times. The V call is TRBV7-9, the J call TRBJ1-5; 9 bases map to TRBD1. From germline, CDR1 is SEHNR and CDR2 FQNEAQ (reference sequence). The CDR3 covers 15 residues. The J segment lost 7 bases and the V segment lost 3 bases, leaving 7 bases of the junction unmatched. The CDR3 sequence: CASSLGTGREQPQHF. Written as DNA, the CDR3 is TGTGCCAGCAGCTTGGGGACAGGGCGCGAGCAGCCCCAGCATTTT.

This clonotype was observed a few times. The chain combines TRBV10-3 with TRBJ1-4; no clear D gene. Trimming removed 10 bases at V and 7 bases at J, with 13 bases between. The CDR3 totals 12 residues. Germline values: CDR1 ENHRY, CDR2 SYGVKD. Written as DNA, the CDR3 is TGTGCCAGCGGGGATAGGATTGAAAAACTGTTTTTT. This encodes CASGDRIEKLFF.

This clonotype was counted only a few times. The chain combines TRBV5-1 with TRBJ2-7; TRBD1 matches at 8 bases. Trimming at V came to 1 base and at J to 4 bases, leaving 7 bases not matched to a gene. The CDR3 is made up of 15 amino acids. The germline gives CDR1 SGHRS, CDR2 YFSETQ. CDR3 bases: TGCGCCAGCAGCTTGTCACCAGGGGGCTGGTACGAGCAGTACTTC. It yields the protein CASSLSPGGWYEQYF.

The chain joins TRBV7-9 to TRBJ2-7; 8 nucleotides agree with TRBD2. Germline V gene sequence: CDR1 SEHNR, CDR2 FQNEAQ (reference sequence). After removal of 6 bases from V and 6 bases from J, the junction contained 4 bases not matched to a gene. The CDR3 spans 12 residues. The CDR3 DNA is TGTGCCAGCAGAGATCGGGGGGGCGAGCAGTACTTC. Amino acid sequence: CASRDRGGEQYF.

This clonotype was seen ten or more times. V and J are TRBV20-1 and TRBJ2-5, with 9 bases fitting TRBD2. Losses at the gene ends were 4 bases for V and 3 bases for J; bases not matched to a gene: 6. Germline CDR1 DFQATT, CDR2 SNEGSKA (reference sequence). The CDR3 has 14 residues. This CDR3 is CSANGGGAEETQYF. The CDR3 coding sequence is TGCAGTGCTAACGGCGGGGGGGCGGAAGAGACCCAGTACTTC.

There are many counts of this clonotype. The chain joins TRBV7-9 to TRBJ2-7, with D perhaps matching TRBD1 (5 bases). From germline, CDR1 is SEHNR and CDR2 FQNEAQ (reference sequence). Trimming removed 4 bases from V and 3 bases from J, with 10 bases in between. This CDR3 is 13 amino acids long. Here the CDR3 DNA reads TGTGCCAGCAGCTCGACAGTCATCTACGAGCAGTACTTC. Translating gives CASSSTVIYEQYF.

This clonotype has at least ten counts. This rearrangement joins TRBV7-9 to TRBJ2-6; TRBD1 matches 7 bases. V was pared by 8 bases and J by 2 bases, with 0 bases of the junction left unmatched. CDR1 and CDR2 (germline): SEHNR, FQNEAQ (reference sequence). The CDR3 has 13 residues. The CDR3 DNA reads as TGTGCCAGCCAGGGGGCTGGGGCCAACGTCCTGACTTTC. This codes for CASQGAGANVLTF.

The chain employs TRBV15 and TRBJ1-6; D is perhaps TRBD1 (6 bases). In germline, CDR1 is LNHNV, CDR2 YYDKDF (reference sequence). The V end was cut by 1 base, the J end by 6 bases, with 10 bases between. There are 15 residues in the CDR3. The CDR3 region has the DNA TGTGCCACCAGCAGAGTGTCAGGGGCTAATTCACCCCTCCACTTT. Amino acid sequence: CATSRVSGANSPLHF. The complete variable domain, with remaining parts taken from reference TRBV15 and TRBJ1-6, reads DAMVIQNPRYQVTQFGKPVTLSCSQTLNHNVMYWYQQKSSQAPKLLFHYYDKDFNNEADTPDNFQSRRPNTSFCFLDIRSPGLGDTAMYLCATSRVSGANSPLHFGNGTRLTVT.

For the CDR3, the DNA is TGCAGCGTTGCCCTCGGGGCGGGATTGAACACCGGGGAGCTGTTTTTT. It codes for CSVALGAGLNTGELFF. V usage is TRBV29-1 and J usage is TRBJ2-2, with D possibly TRBD2 on 6 matching bases. Germline CDR1 is SQVTM and CDR2 is ANQGSEA. The length of the CDR3 is 16 residues. The germline V and J ends were trimmed by 4 bases and 1 base, with 16 bases remaining between them.

This chain joins TRBV10-3 and TRBJ1-5; D not resolved. The germline gives CDR1 ENHRY, CDR2 SYGVKD. Trimming removed 2 bases from V and 9 bases from J, with 20 bases in between. This CDR3 comprises 16 residues. For the CDR3, the DNA is TGTGCCATCAGTGAGACAGCCCGATCCGCTCGATGGCCCCAGCATTTT. As protein: CAISETARSARWPQHF.

In its sample, this clonotype was seen once. The CDR3 does not end in the conserved phenylalanine or tryptophan, so this is likely a read error. No DNA is shown, since the ends of the CDR3 on it are uncertain; the CDR3 is the one TCRdb lists. The chain couples TRBV7-8 to TRBJ1-5; TRBD1, the table's D call, lacks a check against the DNA. The CDR3 length equals 10 residues, ends included. CDR1 is SGHVS, CDR2 FQNEAQ, per germline. CDR3 amino acids: CASSVSTGNL.